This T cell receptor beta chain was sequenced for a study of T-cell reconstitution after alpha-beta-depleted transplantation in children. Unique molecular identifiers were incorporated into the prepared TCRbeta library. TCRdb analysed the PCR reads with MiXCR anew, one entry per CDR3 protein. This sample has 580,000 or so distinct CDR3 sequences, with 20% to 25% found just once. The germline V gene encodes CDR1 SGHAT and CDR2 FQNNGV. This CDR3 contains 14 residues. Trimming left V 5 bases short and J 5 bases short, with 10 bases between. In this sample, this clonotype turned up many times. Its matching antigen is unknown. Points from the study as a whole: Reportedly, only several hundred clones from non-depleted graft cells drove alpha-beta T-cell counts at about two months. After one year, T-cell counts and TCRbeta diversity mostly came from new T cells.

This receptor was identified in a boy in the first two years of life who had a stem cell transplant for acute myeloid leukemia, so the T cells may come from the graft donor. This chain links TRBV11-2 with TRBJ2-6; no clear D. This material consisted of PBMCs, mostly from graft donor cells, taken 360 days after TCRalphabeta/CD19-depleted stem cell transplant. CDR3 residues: CASSPTMRANVLTF. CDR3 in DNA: TGTGCCAGCAGCCCGACGATGAGGGCCAACGTCCTGACTTTC.